Listed below are T cell receptor beta chains from one sample, sequenced in a study of T cell repertoires in cytomegalovirus infection. Their antigen targets remain unknown. One entry per CDR3 protein results from TCRdb running MiXCR on the reads. The sample contains about half a million distinct CDR3 sequences, roughly 43% of which appear only once. The sample in question was cultured PBMCs, obtained from culture after CMV antigen stimulation. The receptors come from a human donor in good health (CMV status not recorded). Some clones in this sample may be carry-over from other donors' samples. CDR3s include the opening cysteine and the closing phenylalanine or tryptophan. The size field is filled for only some rows; it gives once, few, many or a size class.

TRBV7-2	TRBJ2-3	.	CASSTLYSEYTQYF
TRBV6-1	TRBJ2-7	few	CASSERQGGEQYF
TRBV5-1	TRBJ2-5	.	CASSSQLAGKETQYF
TRBV6-2/TRBV6-3	TRBJ2-2	few	CASMRTSGTSGELFF
TRBV12-3/TRBV12-4	TRBJ1-2	.	CASRGTEDYGYTF
TRBV29-1	TRBJ2-5	.	CSVEVGLGLGETQYF
TRBV12-3/TRBV12-4	TRBJ2-3	.	CASSLGQGRTDTQYF
TRBV29-1	TRBJ1-2	.	CSVQAQIVNYGYTF
TRBV7-6	TRBJ2-7	many	CASSSYSYEQYF
TRBV12-3/TRBV12-4	TRBJ1-5	.	CASSSRYNQPQHF
TRBV27	TRBJ2-7	.	CASSLGGADYEQYF
TRBV7-9	TRBJ2-6	few	CASSLIGGNSGANVLTF
TRBV7-9	TRBJ2-5	.	CASTLSGRQETQYF
TRBV6-1	TRBJ1-2	.	CASSEVVFGSYGYTF
TRBV5-4	TRBJ2-7	.	CASSAGQAYEQYF
TRBV7-6	TRBJ2-1	.	CASSPGLAGRYNEQFF
TRBV10-2	TRBJ1-1	few	CASRWGGSENTEAFF
TRBV24-1	TRBJ2-1	.	CATSDPKWTGGYNEQFF
TRBV2	TRBJ1-2	.	CASSDAQIYGYTF
TRBV12-3/TRBV12-4	TRBJ1-2	.	CASSWETLHGYTF
TRBV19	TRBJ2-7	few	CASSIIRADHYEQYF
TRBV7-9	TRBJ2-7	few	CASSDMGLGYEQYF
TRBV5-5	TRBJ2-3	.	CASSLPVSTDTQYF
TRBV7-2	TRBJ2-5	.	CASSLNSRKETQYF
TRBV7-9	TRBJ2-7	.	CASSYGQGLSYEQYF
TRBV4-1	TRBJ2-3	.	CASSQRGNQLRRDTQYF
TRBV7-2	TRBJ1-4	.	CASSLNAGDEKLFF
TRBV5-1	TRBJ2-5	.	CASNSGRGQETQYF
TRBV6-2/TRBV6-3	TRBJ2-7	.	CASSYVRGDPTYEQYF
TRBV5-5	TRBJ1-6	few	CASSSTGAGVVKSPLHF
TRBV11-2	TRBJ2-7	.	CASTPGVLAGVTYEQYF
TRBV4-2	TRBJ2-6	once	CASSQRDRARSGANVLTF
TRBV7-9	TRBJ2-1	.	CASSLTSGRVDEQFF
TRBV5-4	TRBJ2-3	few	CASSLDQQADTQYF
TRBV6-1	TRBJ2-2	.	CASERTVNTGELFF
TRBV19	TRBJ1-1	few	CASSIQGAPNTEAFF
TRBV4-1	TRBJ2-5	.	CASSLTLSEETQYF
TRBV6-1	TRBJ1-1	.	CASTPFEGTEAFF
TRBV7-6	TRBJ2-1	few	CASSLLEGSSYNEQFF
TRBV7-2	TRBJ1-2	.	CASSPRRGEGYTF
TRBV11-2	TRBJ2-7	.	CASSSHYYEQYF
TRBV5-1	TRBJ2-2	few	CASSLDRGGTGELFF
TRBV7-9	TRBJ1-1	.	CASSLVAGARNTEAFF
TRBV6-6	TRBJ2-7	few	CASSSPGTSGLDEQYF
TRBV6-6	TRBJ1-4	.	CASSAWTITNEKLFF
TRBV19	TRBJ2-5	few	CASAGGETQYF
TRBV20-1	TRBJ2-4	.	CSAHGVGTLAKNIQYF
TRBV2	TRBJ1-5	.	CASSREVREPQHF
TRBV12-3/TRBV12-4	TRBJ2-1	.	CASSSRTGGRRFF
TRBV5-6	TRBJ1-2	.	CASSLPGNYGYTF
TRBV5-4	TRBJ2-7	.	CASSWGRGSHSYEQYF
TRBV12-3/TRBV12-4	TRBJ2-3	.	CACSPIRATDTQYF